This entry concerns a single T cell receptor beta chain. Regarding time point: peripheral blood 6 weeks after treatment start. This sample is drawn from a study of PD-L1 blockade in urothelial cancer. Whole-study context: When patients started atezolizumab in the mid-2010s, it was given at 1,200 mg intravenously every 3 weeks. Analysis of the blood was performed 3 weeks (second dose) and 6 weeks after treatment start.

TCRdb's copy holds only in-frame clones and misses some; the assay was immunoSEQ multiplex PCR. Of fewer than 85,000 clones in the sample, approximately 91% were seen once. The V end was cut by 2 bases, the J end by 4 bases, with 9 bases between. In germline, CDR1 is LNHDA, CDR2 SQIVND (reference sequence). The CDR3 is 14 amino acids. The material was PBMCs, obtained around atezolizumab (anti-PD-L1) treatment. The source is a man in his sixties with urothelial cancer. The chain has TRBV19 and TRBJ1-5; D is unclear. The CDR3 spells CASSIITANQPQHF. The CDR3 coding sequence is TGTGCCAGTAGTATAATAACAGCAAATCAGCCCCAGCATTTT.